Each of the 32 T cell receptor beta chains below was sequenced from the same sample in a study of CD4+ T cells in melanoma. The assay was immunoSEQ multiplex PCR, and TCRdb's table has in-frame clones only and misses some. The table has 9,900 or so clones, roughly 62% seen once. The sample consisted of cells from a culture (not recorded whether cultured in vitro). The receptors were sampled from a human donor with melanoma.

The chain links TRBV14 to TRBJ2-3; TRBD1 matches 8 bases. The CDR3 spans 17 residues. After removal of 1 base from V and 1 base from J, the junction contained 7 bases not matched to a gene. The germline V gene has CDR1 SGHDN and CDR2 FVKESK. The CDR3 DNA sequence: TGTGCCAGCAGCCAAGTTCAGGACAGGGTCGGCACAGATACGCAGTATTTT. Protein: CASSQVQDRVGTDTQYF.

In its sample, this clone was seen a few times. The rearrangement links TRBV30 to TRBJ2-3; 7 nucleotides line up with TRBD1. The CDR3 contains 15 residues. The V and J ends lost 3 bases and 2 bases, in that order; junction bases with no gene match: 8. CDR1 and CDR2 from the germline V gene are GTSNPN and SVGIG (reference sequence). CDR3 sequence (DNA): TGTGCCTGGAGCGCGACAGGGCTGTCCACAGATACGCAGTATTTT. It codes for CAWSATGLSTDTQYF.

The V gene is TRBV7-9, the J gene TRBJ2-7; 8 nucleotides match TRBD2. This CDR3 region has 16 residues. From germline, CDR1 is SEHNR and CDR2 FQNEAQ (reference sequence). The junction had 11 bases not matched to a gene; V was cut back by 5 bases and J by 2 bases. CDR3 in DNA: TGTGCCAGCAGCCTTTCGGGAGGGATTGGAACCTACGAGCAGTACTTC. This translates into CASSLSGGIGTYEQYF.

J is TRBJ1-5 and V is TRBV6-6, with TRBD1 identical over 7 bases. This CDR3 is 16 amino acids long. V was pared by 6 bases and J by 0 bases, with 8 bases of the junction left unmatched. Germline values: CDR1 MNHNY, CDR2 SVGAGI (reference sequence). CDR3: CASSRGAQISNQPQHF. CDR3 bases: TGTGCCAGCAGCAGGGGGGCCCAAATTAGCAATCAGCCCCAGCATTTT.

The CDR3 DNA is TGTGCCAGCAGCCCCTACGTGGGGAGGATAAATGAGCAGTTCTTC. Encoded protein: CASSPYVGRINEQFF. The chain combines TRBV5-5 with TRBJ2-1, with D tentatively TRBD2 (6 bases). The germline CDR1 and CDR2 sequences are SGHKS and YYEKEE (reference sequence). V lost 4 bases, J lost 7 bases, and 18 bases lay in between. The CDR3 is made up of 15 amino acids.

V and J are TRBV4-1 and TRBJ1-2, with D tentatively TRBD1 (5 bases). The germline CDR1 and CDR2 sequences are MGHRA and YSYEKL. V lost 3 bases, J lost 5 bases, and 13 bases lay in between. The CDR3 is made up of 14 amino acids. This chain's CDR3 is CASSQPTERYGYTF. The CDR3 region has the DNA TGCGCCAGCAGCCAGCCGACAGAGAGATATGGCTACACCTTC.

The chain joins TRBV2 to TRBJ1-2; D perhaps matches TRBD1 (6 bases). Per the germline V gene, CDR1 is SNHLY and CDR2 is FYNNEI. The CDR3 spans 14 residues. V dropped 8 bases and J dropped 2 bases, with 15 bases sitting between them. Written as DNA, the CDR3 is TGTGCCAGCGGAAAGACAGGTCTAAACTATGGCTACACCTTC. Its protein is CASGKTGLNYGYTF.

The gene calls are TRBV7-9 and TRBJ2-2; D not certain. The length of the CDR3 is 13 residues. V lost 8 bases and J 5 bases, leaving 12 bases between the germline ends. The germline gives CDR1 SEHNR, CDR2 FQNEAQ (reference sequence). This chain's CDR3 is CASESVWTGELFF. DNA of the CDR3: TGTGCCAGCGAATCGGTTTGGACCGGGGAGCTGTTTTTT.

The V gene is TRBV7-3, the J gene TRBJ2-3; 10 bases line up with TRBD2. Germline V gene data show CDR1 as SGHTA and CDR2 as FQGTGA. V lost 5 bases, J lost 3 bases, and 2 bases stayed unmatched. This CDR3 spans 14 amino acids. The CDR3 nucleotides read TGTGCCAGCAGCCTAGCGGGGGCTACAGATACGCAGTATTTT. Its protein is CASSLAGATDTQYF.

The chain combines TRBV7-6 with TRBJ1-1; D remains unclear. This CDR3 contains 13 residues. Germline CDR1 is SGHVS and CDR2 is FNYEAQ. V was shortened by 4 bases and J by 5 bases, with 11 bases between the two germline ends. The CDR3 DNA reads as TGTGCCAGCAGCTGGCGTAGGGATACTGAAGCTTTCTTT. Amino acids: CASSWRRDTEAFF.

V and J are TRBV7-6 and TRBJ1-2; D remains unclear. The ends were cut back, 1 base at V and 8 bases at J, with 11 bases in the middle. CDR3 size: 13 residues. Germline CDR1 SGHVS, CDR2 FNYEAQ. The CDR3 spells CASSLGGSQGYTF. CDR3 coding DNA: TGTGCCAGCAGCTTAGGGGGTTCGCAGGGCTACACCTTC.

The CDR3 region has the DNA TGTGCCAGCAGCTTAGTTGGGGACAGGGCAGACGAGCAGTACTTC. It codes for CASSLVGDRADEQYF. This chain joins TRBV7-2 and TRBJ2-7; 9 nucleotides align to TRBD1. There are 15 residues in the CDR3. With 1 base clipped from V and 5 bases from J, the junction kept 6 bases outside the gene matches. Germline CDR1 and CDR2: SGHTA and FQGNSA.

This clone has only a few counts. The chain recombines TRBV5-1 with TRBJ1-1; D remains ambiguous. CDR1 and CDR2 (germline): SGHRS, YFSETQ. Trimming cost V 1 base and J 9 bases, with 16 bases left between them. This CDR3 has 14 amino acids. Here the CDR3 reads CASSLNGPDQQAFF. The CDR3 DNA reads TGCGCCAGCAGCTTGAATGGGCCAGATCAGCAAGCTTTCTTT. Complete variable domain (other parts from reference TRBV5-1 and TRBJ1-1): KAGVTQTPRYLIKTRGQQVTLSCSPISGHRSVSWYQQTPGQGLQFLFEYFSETQRNKGNFPGRFSGRQFSNSRSEMNVSTLELGDSALYLCASSLNGPDQQAFFGQGTRLTVV.

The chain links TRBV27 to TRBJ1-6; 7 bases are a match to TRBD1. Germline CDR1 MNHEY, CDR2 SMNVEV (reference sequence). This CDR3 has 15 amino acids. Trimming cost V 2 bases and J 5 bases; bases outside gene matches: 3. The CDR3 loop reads CASSLLQGHNSPLHF. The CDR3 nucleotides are TGTGCCAGCAGTTTACTACAGGGGCATAATTCACCCCTCCACTTT.

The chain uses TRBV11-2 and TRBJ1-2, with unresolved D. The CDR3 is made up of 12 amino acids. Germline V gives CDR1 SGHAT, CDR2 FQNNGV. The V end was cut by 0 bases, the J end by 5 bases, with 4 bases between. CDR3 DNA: TGTGCCAGCAGCTTAGAATTTTATGGCTACACCTTC. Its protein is CASSLEFYGYTF.

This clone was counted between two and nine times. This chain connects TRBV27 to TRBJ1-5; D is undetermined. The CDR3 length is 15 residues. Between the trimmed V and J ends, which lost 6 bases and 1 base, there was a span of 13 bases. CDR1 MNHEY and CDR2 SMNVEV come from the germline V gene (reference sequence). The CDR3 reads CASSNAGRSNQPQHF. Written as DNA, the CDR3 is TGTGCCAGCAGCAACGCGGGTCGCAGCAATCAGCCCCAGCATTTT.

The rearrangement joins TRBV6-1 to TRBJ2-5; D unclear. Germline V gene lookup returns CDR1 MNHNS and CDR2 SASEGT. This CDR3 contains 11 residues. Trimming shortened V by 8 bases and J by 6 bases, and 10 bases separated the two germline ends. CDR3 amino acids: CASSVVQTQYF. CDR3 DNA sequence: TGTGCCAGCTCAGTCGTACAGACCCAGTACTTC.

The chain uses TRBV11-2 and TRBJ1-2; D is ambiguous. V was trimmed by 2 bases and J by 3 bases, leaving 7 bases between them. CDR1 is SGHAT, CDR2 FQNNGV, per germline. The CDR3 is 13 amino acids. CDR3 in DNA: TGTGCCAGCAGCTTAAGTTTTGACTATGGCTACACCTTC. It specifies CASSLSFDYGYTF.

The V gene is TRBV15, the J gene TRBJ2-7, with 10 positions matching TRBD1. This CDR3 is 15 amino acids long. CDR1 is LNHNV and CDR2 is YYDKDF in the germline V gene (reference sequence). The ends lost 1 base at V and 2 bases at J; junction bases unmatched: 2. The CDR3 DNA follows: TGTGCCACCAGCAGAGGACAGGGGGCAGCCTACGAGCAGTACTTC. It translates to CATSRGQGAAYEQYF.

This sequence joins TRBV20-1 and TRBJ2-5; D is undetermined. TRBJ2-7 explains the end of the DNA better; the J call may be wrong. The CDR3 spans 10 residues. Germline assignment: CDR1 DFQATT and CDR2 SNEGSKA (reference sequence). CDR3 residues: CSARDYEQYF. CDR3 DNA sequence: TGCAGTGCTAGGGACTACGAGCAGTACTTC.

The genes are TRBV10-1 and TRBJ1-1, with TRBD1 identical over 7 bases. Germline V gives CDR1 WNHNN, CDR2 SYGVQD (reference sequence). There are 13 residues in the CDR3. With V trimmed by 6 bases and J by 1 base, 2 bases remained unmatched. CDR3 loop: CASSRDRNTEAFF. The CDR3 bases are TGCGCCAGCAGCCGGGACAGGAACACTGAAGCTTTCTTT.

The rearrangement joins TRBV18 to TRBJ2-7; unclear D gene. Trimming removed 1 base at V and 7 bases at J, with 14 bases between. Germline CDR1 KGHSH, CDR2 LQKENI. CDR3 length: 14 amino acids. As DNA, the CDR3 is TGTGCCAGCTCACCACGGGATCAACAGTCTGAGCAGTACTTC. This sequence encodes CASSPRDQQSEQYF. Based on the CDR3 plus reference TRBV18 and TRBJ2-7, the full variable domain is NAGVMQNPRHLVRRRGQEARLRCSPMKGHSHVYWYRQLPEEGLKFMVYLQKENIIDESGMPKERFSAEFPKEGPSILRIQQVVRGDSAAYFCASSPRDQQSEQYFGPGTRLTVT.

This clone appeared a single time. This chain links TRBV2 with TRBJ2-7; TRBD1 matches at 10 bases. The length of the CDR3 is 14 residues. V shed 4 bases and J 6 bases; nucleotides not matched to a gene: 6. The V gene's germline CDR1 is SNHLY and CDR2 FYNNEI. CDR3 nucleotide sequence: TGTGCCAGCAGTGGACGCCGGGACAGGGGCGAGCAGTACTTC. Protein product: CASSGRRDRGEQYF.

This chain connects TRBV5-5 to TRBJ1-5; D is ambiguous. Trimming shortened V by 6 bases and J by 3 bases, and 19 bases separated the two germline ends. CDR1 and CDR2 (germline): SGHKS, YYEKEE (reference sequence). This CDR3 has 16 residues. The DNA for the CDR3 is TGTGCCAGCACCCCCGGACCGGGGTTATTCAATCAGCCCCAGCATTTT. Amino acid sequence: CASTPGPGLFNQPQHF.

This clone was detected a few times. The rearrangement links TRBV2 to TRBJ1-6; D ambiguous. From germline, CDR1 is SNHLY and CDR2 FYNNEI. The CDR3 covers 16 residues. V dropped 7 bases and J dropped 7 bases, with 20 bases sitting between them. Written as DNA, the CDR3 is TGTGCCAGCAATGGGGAACACCAGGCTTCAAATTCACCCCTCCACTTT. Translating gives CASNGEHQASNSPLHF.

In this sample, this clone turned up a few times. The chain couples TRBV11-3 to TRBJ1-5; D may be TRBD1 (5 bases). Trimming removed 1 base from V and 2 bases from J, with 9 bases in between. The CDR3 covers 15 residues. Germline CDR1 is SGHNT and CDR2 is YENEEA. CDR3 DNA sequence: TGTGCCAGCAGCTTAGTTGTCAGGGGCAATCAGCCCCAGCATTTT. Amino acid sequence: CASSLVVRGNQPQHF.

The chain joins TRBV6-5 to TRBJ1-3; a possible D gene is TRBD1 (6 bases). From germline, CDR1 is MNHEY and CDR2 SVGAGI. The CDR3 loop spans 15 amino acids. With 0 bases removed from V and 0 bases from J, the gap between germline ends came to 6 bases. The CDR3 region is CASSYSDSSGNTIYF. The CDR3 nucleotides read TGTGCCAGCAGTTACTCGGACAGCTCTGGAAACACCATATATTTT.

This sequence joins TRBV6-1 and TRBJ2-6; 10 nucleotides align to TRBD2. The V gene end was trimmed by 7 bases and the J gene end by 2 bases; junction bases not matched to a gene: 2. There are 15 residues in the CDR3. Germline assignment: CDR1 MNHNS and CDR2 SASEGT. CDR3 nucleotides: TGTGCCAGCACCAGCGGGGGGGCTGGGGCCAACGTCCTGACTTTC. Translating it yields CASTSGGAGANVLTF.

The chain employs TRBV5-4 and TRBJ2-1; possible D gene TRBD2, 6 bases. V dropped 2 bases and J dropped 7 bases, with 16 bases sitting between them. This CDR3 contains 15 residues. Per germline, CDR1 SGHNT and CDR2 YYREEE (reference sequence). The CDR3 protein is CASSFFGGFGNEQFF. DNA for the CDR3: TGTGCCAGCAGCTTCTTCGGGGGATTCGGGAATGAGCAGTTCTTC.

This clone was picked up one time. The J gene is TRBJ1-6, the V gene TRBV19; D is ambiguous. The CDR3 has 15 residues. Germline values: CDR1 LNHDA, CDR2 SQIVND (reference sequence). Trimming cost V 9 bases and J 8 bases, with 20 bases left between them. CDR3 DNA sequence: TGTGCCAGCGCAAAGACAACTTTGTCGGATTCACCCCTCCACTTT. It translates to CASAKTTLSDSPLHF.

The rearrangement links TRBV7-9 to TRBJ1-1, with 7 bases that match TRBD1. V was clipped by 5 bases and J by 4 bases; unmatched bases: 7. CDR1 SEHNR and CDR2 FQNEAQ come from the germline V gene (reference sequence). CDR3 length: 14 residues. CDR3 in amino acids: CASSPRDSGTEAFF. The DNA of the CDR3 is TGTGCCAGCAGCCCGAGGGACAGTGGCACTGAAGCTTTCTTT.

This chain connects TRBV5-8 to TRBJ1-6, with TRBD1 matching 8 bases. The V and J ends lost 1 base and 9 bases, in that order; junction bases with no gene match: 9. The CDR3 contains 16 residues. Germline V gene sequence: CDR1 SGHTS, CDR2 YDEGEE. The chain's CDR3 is CASSLPLRGQVSPLHF. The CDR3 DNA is TGTGCCAGCAGCTTGCCTCTCAGGGGGCAGGTTTCACCCCTCCACTTT.